Listed below are T cell receptor beta chains from one sample, sequenced in a study of T cell responses to AZD1222 COVID-19 vaccine. TCRdb keeps only in-frame clones here, not all; method: immunoSEQ multiplex PCR. The repertoire has over 150,000 clones, about 87% of them found once; the top ten carry around 5.8%. The input for sequencing was peripheral blood, taken on day 0 of AZD1222 vaccination. Source of these receptors: an adult in good health. The CDR3 runs from the conserved cysteine through the conserved F or W. The D gene is left open where the match is weak. Size is omitted from some rows. Given values are once, few, many or a class for expanded clones.

J gene: TRBJ2-7; V gene: TRBV27; clone size: once; D gene: TRBD2; CDR3 protein: CASSTVRGGEGYEQYF; CDR3 DNA: TGTGCCAGCAGTACTGTTAGGGGAGGGGAAGGCTACGAGCAGTACTTC
J gene: TRBJ1-3; V gene: TRBV5-6; clone size: NA; D gene: NA; CDR3 protein: CASGKGDSGNTIYF; CDR3 DNA: TGTGCCAGCGGCAAAGGTGACTCTGGAAACACCATATATTTT
J gene: TRBJ2-6; V gene: TRBV5-1; clone size: NA; D gene: NA; CDR3 protein: CASSRGSSGANVLTF; CDR3 DNA: TGCGCCAGCAGCAGAGGGAGCTCTGGGGCCAACGTCCTGACTTTC
J gene: TRBJ1-2; V gene: TRBV7-9; clone size: NA; D gene: TRBD1; CDR3 protein: CASSPPRGTGSGYTF; CDR3 DNA: TGTGCCAGCAGCCCTCCGAGAGGGACAGGGTCTGGCTACACCTTC
J gene: TRBJ1-4; V gene: TRBV4-2; clone size: NA; D gene: NA; CDR3 protein: CASSQTTQREEKLFF; CDR3 DNA: TGTGCCAGCAGCCAAACGACCCAAAGGGAGGAAAAACTGTTTTTT
J gene: TRBJ2-1; V gene: TRBV14; clone size: NA; D gene: NA; CDR3 protein: CASSQGGARDEQFF; CDR3 DNA: TGTGCCAGCAGCCAAGGGGGTGCGAGGGATGAGCAGTTCTTC
J gene: TRBJ1-5; V gene: TRBV6-5; clone size: NA; D gene: TRBD1; CDR3 protein: CASKGQGNQPQHF; CDR3 DNA: TGTGCCAGCAAGGGACAGGGCAATCAGCCCCAGCATTTT
J gene: TRBJ1-3; V gene: TRBV16; clone size: NA; D gene: NA; CDR3 protein: CASSQFQRSGNTIYF; CDR3 DNA: TGTGCCAGCAGCCAATTCCAACGCTCTGGAAACACCATATATTTT
J gene: TRBJ2-2; V gene: TRBV5-4; clone size: NA; D gene: NA; CDR3 protein: CASSLGQNRNTGELFF; CDR3 DNA: TGTGCCAGCAGCTTGGGACAGAATCGGAACACCGGGGAGCTGTTTTTT
J gene: TRBJ2-1; V gene: TRBV6-2/TRBV6-3; clone size: NA; D gene: TRBD2; CDR3 protein: CASSREVGGQFF; CDR3 DNA: TGTGCCAGCAGCCGGGAGGTCGGTGGGCAGTTCTTC
J gene: TRBJ1-5; V gene: TRBV28; clone size: NA; D gene: TRBD1; CDR3 protein: CASTRDRGGNQPQHF; CDR3 DNA: TGTGCCAGCACGCGGGACAGGGGCGGCAATCAGCCCCAGCATTTT
J gene: TRBJ1-5; V gene: TRBV6-1; clone size: NA; D gene: NA; CDR3 protein: CASSEWAGQGNQPQHF; CDR3 DNA: TGTGCCAGCAGTGAATGGGCGGGCCAAGGCAATCAGCCCCAGCATTTT
J gene: TRBJ2-7; V gene: TRBV29-1; clone size: NA; D gene: NA; CDR3 protein: CSVSGGGSFGQYF; CDR3 DNA: TGCAGCGTTTCGGGGGGCGGGTCCTTCGGGCAGTACTTC
J gene: TRBJ2-1; V gene: TRBV3-1/TRBV3-2; clone size: NA; D gene: NA; CDR3 protein: CASSQQVRNEQFF; CDR3 DNA: TGTGCCAGCAGCCAACAGGTCAGGAATGAGCAGTTCTTC
J gene: TRBJ1-4; V gene: TRBV29-1; clone size: NA; D gene: NA; CDR3 protein: CSVVLREGLATNEKLFF; CDR3 DNA: TGCAGCGTTGTGCTCAGGGAGGGACTTGCAACTAATGAAAAACTGTTTTTT
J gene: TRBJ2-7; V gene: TRBV19; clone size: NA; D gene: NA; CDR3 protein: CASSMVGTDEQYF; CDR3 DNA: TGTGCCAGTAGTATGGTGGGTACGGACGAGCAGTACTTC
J gene: TRBJ2-2; V gene: TRBV29-1; clone size: NA; D gene: NA; CDR3 protein: CSVGQGTGELFF; CDR3 DNA: TGCAGCGTTGGGCAAGGGACCGGGGAGCTGTTTTTT
J gene: TRBJ2-2; V gene: TRBV5-1; clone size: NA; D gene: NA; CDR3 protein: CASSLLAESPFGELFF; CDR3 DNA: TGCGCCAGCAGCTTGTTGGCTGAATCCCCATTCGGGGAGCTGTTTTTT
J gene: TRBJ2-3; V gene: TRBV28; clone size: once; D gene: TRBD2; CDR3 protein: CASRQGLAGQTDTQYF; CDR3 DNA: TGTGCCAGCAGACAGGGACTAGCGGGTCAAACAGATACGCAGTATTTT
J gene: TRBJ1-2; V gene: TRBV4-1; clone size: NA; D gene: TRBD1; CDR3 protein: CASSSVQGADSGGYTF; CDR3 DNA: TGCGCCAGCAGCTCAGTACAGGGGGCAGATTCGGGAGGCTACACCTTC
J gene: TRBJ2-2; V gene: TRBV7-2; clone size: NA; D gene: NA; CDR3 protein: CASSSPGFTLTGELFF; CDR3 DNA: TGTGCCAGCAGCTCCCCGGGTTTTACCCTCACCGGGGAGCTGTTTTTT
J gene: TRBJ2-1; V gene: TRBV5-1; clone size: NA; D gene: TRBD2; CDR3 protein: CASSQERDSNEQFF; CDR3 DNA: TGCGCCAGCAGCCAGGAGCGGGATTCCAATGAGCAGTTCTTC
J gene: TRBJ1-1; V gene: TRBV10-3; clone size: NA; D gene: TRBD1; CDR3 protein: CAIRPTGGEAFF; CDR3 DNA: TGTGCCATCAGACCCACAGGGGGCGAAGCTTTCTTT
J gene: TRBJ2-3; V gene: TRBV11-3; clone size: NA; D gene: TRBD2; CDR3 protein: CASGLGGSFTDTQYF; CDR3 DNA: TGTGCCAGCGGACTGGGCGGGAGCTTCACAGATACGCAGTATTTT
J gene: TRBJ1-5; V gene: TRBV6-5; clone size: NA; D gene: NA; CDR3 protein: CASSYSGDSNQPQHF; CDR3 DNA: TGTGCCAGCAGTTACTCAGGGGATAGCAATCAGCCCCAGCATTTT
J gene: TRBJ1-1; V gene: TRBV2; clone size: NA; D gene: NA; CDR3 protein: CASKIGRQTNTEAFF; CDR3 DNA: TGTGCCAGCAAAATCGGTAGGCAGACCAACACTGAAGCTTTCTTT
J gene: TRBJ1-3; V gene: TRBV7-9; clone size: NA; D gene: NA; CDR3 protein: CASSLGPGAGNTIYF; CDR3 DNA: TGTGCCAGCAGCTTGGGCCCAGGGGCTGGAAACACCATATATTTT
J gene: TRBJ1-1; V gene: TRBV30; clone size: NA; D gene: NA; CDR3 protein: CAYWIRRISNMNTEAFF; CDR3 DNA: TGTGCCTATTGGATAAGGAGAATATCCAACATGAACACTGAAGCTTTCTTT
J gene: TRBJ2-1; V gene: TRBV5-1; clone size: NA; D gene: TRBD1; CDR3 protein: CASSPGTANYNEQFF; CDR3 DNA: TGCGCCAGCAGCCCCGGGACAGCCAACTACAATGAGCAGTTCTTC
J gene: TRBJ2-5; V gene: TRBV27; clone size: NA; D gene: NA; CDR3 protein: CASGPLGQETQYF; CDR3 DNA: TGTGCATCGGGTCCTCTAGGACAAGAGACCCAGTACTTC
J gene: TRBJ2-7; V gene: TRBV6-2/TRBV6-3; clone size: NA; D gene: NA; CDR3 protein: CASSSGGADVPYYEQYF; CDR3 DNA: TGTGCCAGCAGCTCAGGCGGGGCCGACGTCCCCTACTACGAGCAGTACTTC
J gene: TRBJ1-1; V gene: TRBV2; clone size: NA; D gene: NA; CDR3 protein: CASRERNTEAFF; CDR3 DNA: TGTGCCAGCAGGGAGAGGAACACTGAAGCTTTCTTT
J gene: TRBJ1-2; V gene: TRBV28; clone size: NA; D gene: TRBD1; CDR3 protein: CASSFLAGQGAGDTF; CDR3 DNA: TGTGCCAGCAGTTTTTTGGCGGGACAGGGGGCGGGGGACACCTTC
J gene: TRBJ2-5; V gene: TRBV10-3; clone size: NA; D gene: TRBD2; CDR3 protein: CAISTGTSGGETQYF; CDR3 DNA: TGTGCCATCAGTACCGGGACTAGCGGGGGGGAGACCCAGTACTTC
J gene: TRBJ1-2; V gene: TRBV28; clone size: once; D gene: TRBD1; CDR3 protein: CASRSGQGSGYTF; CDR3 DNA: TGTGCCAGCAGGTCTGGACAGGGGAGCGGCTACACCTTC
J gene: TRBJ1-5; V gene: TRBV6-5; clone size: NA; D gene: TRBD1; CDR3 protein: CASSPDRGLVQPQHF; CDR3 DNA: TGTGCCAGCAGCCCCGACAGGGGGTTGGTTCAGCCCCAGCATTTT
J gene: TRBJ2-2; V gene: TRBV10-1; clone size: NA; D gene: TRBD2; CDR3 protein: CASSGTSLNTGELFF; CDR3 DNA: TGCGCCAGCAGTGGGACTAGCCTAAACACCGGGGAGCTGTTTTTT
J gene: TRBJ2-2; V gene: TRBV6-5; clone size: NA; D gene: NA; CDR3 protein: CASSYGGMNTGELFF; CDR3 DNA: TGTGCCAGCAGTTACGGGGGGATGAACACCGGGGAGCTGTTTTTT
J gene: TRBJ2-7; V gene: TRBV18; clone size: NA; D gene: NA; CDR3 protein: CASSPGKDSGHEQYF; CDR3 DNA: TGTGCCAGCTCACCCGGGAAAGACTCAGGTCACGAGCAGTACTTC
J gene: TRBJ2-2; V gene: TRBV6-6; clone size: NA; D gene: TRBD2; CDR3 protein: CASSSWTRGGTGELFF; CDR3 DNA: TGTGCCAGCAGTTCATGGACTCGCGGGGGAACCGGGGAGCTGTTTTTT